The rows below give T cell receptor beta chains drawn from one sample of a study of technical replicates of blood from several donors. Data came from immunoSEQ multiplex PCR; TCRdb stores just in-frame clones and leaves some out. Of tens of thousands of clones listed, more than 85% are singletons. The sequencing sample was made of PBMCs. The receptors here all came from a human donor in good health. Some clones in this sample may be carry-over from other donors' samples. CDR3s include the opening cysteine and the closing phenylalanine or tryptophan. A D gene is named only where the DNA matches it firmly. Expanded clones are given a class, and other clones once, few, many or no size at all.

V	size	J	D	DNA	CDR3
TRBV6-1	NA	TRBJ1-2	NA	TGTGCCAGCAGTGAACTGGGGGGCTATGGCTACACCTTC	CASSELGGYGYTF
TRBV29-1	NA	TRBJ2-7	NA	TGCAGCGTTGAAGACCCGTCGAGGGCAGATTACGAGCAGTACTTC	CSVEDPSRADYEQYF
TRBV14	NA	TRBJ2-3	NA	TGTGCCAGCAGCCAACTTACAGATACGCAGTATTTT	CASSQLTDTQYF
TRBV5-1	once	TRBJ2-7	TRBD2	TGCGCCAGCAGTTCAGGACTAGCGGTATACGAGCAGTACTTC	CASSSGLAVYEQYF
TRBV4-2	NA	TRBJ1-1	NA	TGTGCCAGCAGCCTCGGGAGGGACACTGAAGCTTTCTTT	CASSLGRDTEAFF
TRBV5-1	NA	TRBJ1-4	TRBD1	TGCGCCAGCAGCAGGTCCGGGACAGCCCAGCCAGGTGAAAAACTGTTTTTT	CASSRSGTAQPGEKLFF
TRBV5-4	NA	TRBJ2-5	TRBD2	TGTGCCAGCAGCTTGGTTGGGGCAGCGGGAGAAGAGACCCAGTACTTC	CASSLVGAAGEETQYF
TRBV4-3	NA	TRBJ2-1	TRBD1	TGCGCCAGCAGCCAAGATACGGGACAGGGGTGGGATGAGCAGTTCTTC	CASSQDTGQGWDEQFF
TRBV4-2	NA	TRBJ2-1	TRBD2	TGTGCCAGCAGCCAAGAAACTAGCGGAACCAATGAGCAGTTCTTC	CASSQETSGTNEQFF
TRBV4-3	NA	TRBJ2-2	TRBD1	TGCGCCAGCAGCCCGGGGACAGGGTCAAACACCGGGGAGCTGTTTTTT	CASSPGTGSNTGELFF
TRBV2	NA	TRBJ1-1	NA	TGTGCCAGCACCTCTACAGAAAAGTACACTGAAGCTTTCTTT	CASTSTEKYTEAFF